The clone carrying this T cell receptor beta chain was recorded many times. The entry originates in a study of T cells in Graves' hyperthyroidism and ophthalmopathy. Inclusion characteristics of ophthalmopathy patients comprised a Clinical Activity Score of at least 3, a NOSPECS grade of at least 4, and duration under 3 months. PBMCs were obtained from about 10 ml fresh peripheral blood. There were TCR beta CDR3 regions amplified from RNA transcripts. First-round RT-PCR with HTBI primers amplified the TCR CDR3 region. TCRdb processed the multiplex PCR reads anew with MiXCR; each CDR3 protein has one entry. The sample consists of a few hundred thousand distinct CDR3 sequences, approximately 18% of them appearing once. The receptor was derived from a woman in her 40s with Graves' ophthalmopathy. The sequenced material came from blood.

The CDR3 here is CASSLVGGQGAVYEQYF. The CDR3 bases are TGTGCCAGCAGCTTAGTAGGAGGACAGGGGGCGGTCTACGAGCAGTACTTC. The chain has TRBV7-8 and TRBJ2-7, with 11 nucleotides matching TRBD1. V shed 1 base and J 3 bases; nucleotides not matched to a gene: 8. The germline CDR1 and CDR2 sequences are SGHVS and FQNEAQ. CDR3 length: 17 amino acids.